This T cell receptor beta chain was profiled in a study of vaccination and CD4 T cells after COVID-19. Findings and caveats of the study: Within the convalescent patients, spike mono-reactivity was found in 304 of 307 vaccine-specific clones.

The Oncomine TCR Beta short-read assay sequenced DNA from cultured CD4+ T cells. TCRdb reanalysed the PCR reads using MiXCR and keeps one entry per CDR3 protein. The table records more than 15,000 distinct CDR3 sequences, over 50% of them present only once. This clonotype was picked up a small number of times. No antigen is known for it. The treatment denotes: 10-day PBMC culture with coronavirus spike peptide pools or control peptides (ViraFEST assay). The germline V gene has CDR1 DFQATT and CDR2 SNEGSKA (reference sequence). V dropped 6 bases and J dropped 4; count of bases not matched to a gene: 9. CDR3 size: 14 residues.

Sequenced: CD4+ T cells from blood, cultured in vitro. This TCR came from a human donor who had recovered from COVID-19. The chain links TRBV20-1 to TRBJ1-2, with 9 bases matching TRBD1. CDR3 region: CSAARTGDFYGYTF. The DNA for the CDR3 is TGCAGTGCCGCAAGGACAGGGGATTTCTATGGCTACACCTTC.